This entry lists 5 T cell receptor beta chains sequenced from one sample in a study of breast tumors, draining lymph nodes, adjacent tissues (dated by TCRdb to the mid-2010s). Library construction relied on multiplex PCR. Reads for this sample came from an Illumina HiSeq 2000. TCRdb ran its own pipeline on the public reads, namely fastp trimming at Q25 and MiXCR clone calling, and kept in-frame beta chains. Rows matching on CDR3 protein sequence are summarized as one entry with the most common DNA and genes. The sample contains 13,000 to 15,000 distinct CDR3 sequences, more than 40% of them found a single time. Of the sample, 28% is held by the ten largest clones. The sample was tumor-adjacent breast tissue. These receptor sequences come from a female donor with breast cancer. Some clones in this sample may be carry-over from other donors' samples.

This clonotype was counted many times. V usage is TRBV29-1 and J usage is TRBJ2-1; D ambiguous. The germline CDR1 and CDR2 sequences are SQVTM and ANQGSEA. The CDR3 is 13 residues long. V gave up 1 base and J gave up 9 bases, with 13 bases separating them. The CDR3: CSVEGFMLSEQFF. DNA of the CDR3: TGCAGCGTTGAAGGGTTCATGCTAAGTGAGCAGTTCTTC.

This clonotype was seen ten or more times. The chain is built from TRBV12-3 or TRBV12-4 and TRBJ2-7; 7 bases are shared with TRBD2. Trimming removed 3 bases from V and 2 bases from J; junction bases left unmatched: 7. This CDR3 is 15 amino acids long. In DNA, the CDR3 is TGTGCCAGCAGTTTCACTGCGGGGAGGGCCTACGAGCAGTACTTC. Translated, it gives CASSFTAGRAYEQYF.

The chain carries TRBV10-3 and TRBJ2-7, with 9 bases aligning to TRBD1. The V gene end was trimmed by 6 bases and the J gene end by 2 bases; junction bases not matched to a gene: 5. CDR3 length: 14 residues. The germline V gene encodes CDR1 ENHRY and CDR2 SYGVKD. CDR3 sequence: CAIRPGQGTYEQYF. DNA of the CDR3: TGTGCCATCAGGCCGGGACAGGGAACCTACGAGCAGTACTTC.

This clonotype appeared a single time. A single base separates this from a much larger clone, so it may be a read error. The V gene is TRBV4-1, the J gene TRBJ1-1, with TRBD1 matching over 8 bases. Looked up from germline, CDR1 is MGHRA and CDR2 is YSYEKL. The CDR3 length is 17 residues. This CDR3 reads CTSSPGQGIMRNTEAFF. Written as DNA, the CDR3 is TGCACCAGCAGCCCCGGACAGGGAATAATGAGGAACACTGAAGCTTTCTTT.

The chain couples TRBV20-1 to TRBJ2-3, with D possibly called TRBD1 or TRBD2 (6 bases each). The CDR3 contains 19 residues. Trimming cost V 2 bases and J 0 bases, with 24 bases left between them. Germline V lookup: CDR1 DFQATT, CDR2 SNEGSKA (reference sequence). As DNA, the CDR3 is TGCAGTGCTAGAAGGGGACACCCAGGCGGGGTTACTAGCACAGATACGCAGTATTTT. Translated: CSARRGHPGGVTSTDTQYF.